What follows describes a single TCR beta chain. The antigen this receptor binds is unknown. It has no much larger one-base neighbor in the sample; base qualities were not kept. V and J are trimmed by 6 bases and 2 bases, and the gene matches miss 7 bases of the junction. CDR1 and CDR2 are read off the germline V gene as MDHEN and SYDVKM. There are 15 amino acids in the CDR3, from cysteine to phenylalanine inclusive. Of all the DNA, just the CDR3 is kept, 45 bases in frame from base 1. Receptor amplification or capture employed the immunoSEQ multiplex PCR assay. The deep sequencing platform assayed about 10^5 TCR templates per sample. Genomic DNA extracted from sorted T cells was used for TCRbeta CDR3 sequencing. As for how the authors treated the data: The R programming language was used for the clonal analysis of the TCRbeta CDR3 data. Comparing unstimulated samples against CFSE-low samples taken after the reaction was how alloreactive CD4+ and CD8+ clones were defined. Alloreactive CD4+ clones were assigned to regulatory or non-regulatory origin by matching sequences to sorted unstimulated Treg and non-Treg repertoires. TCRdb took over this immuneACCESS table, retaining in-frame rearrangements with V and J assigned. Such tables are incomplete; in checked studies, under half of the missing clones stem from an unresolved V gene, and the remainder is unexplained. V and J calls and clone size are those listed in that table; D and trimming were worked out from the DNA. This sample has around 100,000 clones in its table, and around 94% of those were observed once. The ten biggest clones cover roughly 0.61% of the sample.

The entry originates in a study of siplizumab effects on memory and regulatory T cells (dated by TCRdb to the late 2010s). For the wider study: The effect of the anti-CD2 antibody siplizumab on alloreactive T-cell subsets was examined in allogeneic mixed lymphocyte reactions constructed from human PBMCs.

What the research found in general, with its limitations: The cumulative frequency of alloreactive sequences that could be traced back to unstimulated CD4+ memory T cells was significantly reduced by siplizumab. Because sequences below about 10^-5 frequency were poorly captured, only a minor fraction of alloreactive clones could be mapped to unstimulated subsets. Whether proliferating Tregs from siplizumab cultures were suppressive was not functionally confirmed. Greater diversity appeared to be present in unstimulated naive T cells than in memory T cells, and a substantial contribution to the alloresponse seemed to be made by naive cells. In reactions with siplizumab, an average of approximately 69% of mappable alloreactive CD4+ clones were Treg-derived, compared with 25% to 30% in control reactions. Roughly 75-97% of proliferating CD4+ or CD8+ clones could not be assigned a naive or memory phenotype.

Sorted unstimulated T cells, along with proliferating T cells recovered from mixed lymphocyte reactions, underwent TCRbeta CDR3 sequencing. Fresh whole blood from approximately ten HLA-typed healthy donors was used to isolate PBMCs. Unstimulated CD4+ regulatory T cells were FACS-sorted to map the origin of alloreactive clones. Material for sequencing was Tregs sorted from blood. The receptor comes from a human donor in good health. The chain joins TRBV28 to TRBJ1-2, and 9 junctional nucleotides match TRBD1. The CDR3 region: CASRAEGQGNYGYTF. The nucleotide sequence is given as TGTGCCAGCAGGGCTGAAGGACAGGGGAACTATGGCTACACCTTC.